This TCR beta chain came from a study of T-cell reconstitution after alpha-beta-depleted transplantation in children. The study's findings and limits: Some patients owed their high day-60 TCRbeta diversity to surviving recipient T cells and thymic progenitors. Several hundred expanded graft clones reportedly were the source of alpha-beta T cells about two months after transplant. Hyperexpanded clones declined; after one year, newly produced T cells mostly supplied diversity.

The CDR3 runs to 15 residues. CDR1 is DFQATT and CDR2 is SNEGSKA in the germline V gene (reference sequence). Trimming removed 3 bases from V and 4 bases from J; junction bases left unmatched: 9. This clonotype was picked up many times. As yet, its antigen is unknown. The authors prepared the TCRbeta library with unique molecular identifiers. TCRdb re-derived calls from the PCR reads in MiXCR, one entry per CDR3 protein. The profile shows approximately 240,000 distinct CDR3 sequences, approximately 10% of them singletons. The TCR was taken from a child less than two years old with acute myeloid leukemia, due to receive a stem cell transplant. The rearrangement links TRBV20-1 to TRBJ2-1; TRBD2 aligns across 7 bases. The source was PBMCs, collected before TCRalphabeta/CD19-depleted stem cell transplant. In DNA, the CDR3 is TGCAGTGCTAGCCTCGGGAGGCCGGAATACAATGAGCAGTTCTTC. It specifies CSASLGRPEYNEQFF.